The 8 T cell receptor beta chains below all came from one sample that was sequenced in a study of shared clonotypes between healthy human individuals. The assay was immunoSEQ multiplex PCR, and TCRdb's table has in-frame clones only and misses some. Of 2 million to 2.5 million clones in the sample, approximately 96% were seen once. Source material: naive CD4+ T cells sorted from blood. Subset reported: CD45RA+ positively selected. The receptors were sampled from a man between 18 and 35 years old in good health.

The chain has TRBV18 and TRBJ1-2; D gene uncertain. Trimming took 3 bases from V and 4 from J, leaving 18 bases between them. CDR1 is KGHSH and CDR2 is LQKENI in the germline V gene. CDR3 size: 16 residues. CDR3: CASSPTPATTRYGYTF. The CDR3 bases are TGTGCCAGCTCACCGACACCGGCCACGACCCGCTATGGCTACACCTTC.

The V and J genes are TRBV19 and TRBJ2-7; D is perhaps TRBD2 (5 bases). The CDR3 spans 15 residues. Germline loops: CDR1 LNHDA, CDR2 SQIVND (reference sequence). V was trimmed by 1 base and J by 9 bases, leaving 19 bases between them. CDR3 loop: CASSIGMAGRTGQYF. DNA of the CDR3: TGTGCCAGTAGTATAGGGATGGCGGGCCGGACGGGGCAGTACTTC.

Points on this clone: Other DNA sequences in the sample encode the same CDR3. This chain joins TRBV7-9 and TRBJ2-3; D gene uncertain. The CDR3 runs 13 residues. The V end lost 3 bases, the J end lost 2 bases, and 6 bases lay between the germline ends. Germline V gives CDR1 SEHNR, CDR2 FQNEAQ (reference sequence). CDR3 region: CASSFGPTDTQYF. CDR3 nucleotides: TGTGCCAGCAGCTTCGGGCCCACAGATACGCAGTATTTT.

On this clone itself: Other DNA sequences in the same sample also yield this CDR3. The CDR3 DNA sequence: TGTGCCAGCTCACCAAATACTGGGCAAGGGGGCTATGGCTACACCTTC. Translating gives CASSPNTGQGGYGYTF. The rearrangement joins TRBV18 to TRBJ1-2; D is possibly TRBD1 (6 bases). Germline CDR1 reads KGHSH; CDR2 reads LQKENI. The CDR3 length is 16 residues. V lost 2 bases and J 4 bases, leaving 17 bases between the germline ends.

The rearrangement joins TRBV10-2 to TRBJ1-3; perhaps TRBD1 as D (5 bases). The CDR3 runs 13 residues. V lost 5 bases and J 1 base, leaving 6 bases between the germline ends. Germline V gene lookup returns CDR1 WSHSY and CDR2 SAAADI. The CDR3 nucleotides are TGCGCCAGCAGTCAGGGATCTGGAAACACCATATATTTT. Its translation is CASSQGSGNTIYF.

CDR3 region: CASSPRSNTEAFF. As DNA, the CDR3 is TGTGCCAGCAGTCCTAGGAGTAACACTGAAGCTTTCTTT. This chain uses TRBV6-5 with TRBJ1-1; D gene uncertain. Per the germline V gene, CDR1 is MNHEY and CDR2 is SVGAGI. Deletions cut 5 bases from V and 2 bases from J, with 9 bases between. The CDR3 has 13 residues.

The CDR3 coding sequence is TGTGCCAGCAGCGTAGGATCGCTAGCGGGGGGGCCCTGGGAGCAGTTCTTC. It encodes CASSVGSLAGGPWEQFF. V and J are TRBV9 and TRBJ2-1, with TRBD2 matching 12 bases. Losses at the gene ends were 0 bases for V and 10 bases for J; bases not matched to a gene: 11. CDR1 and CDR2 (germline): SGDLS, YYNGEE. The CDR3 has 17 residues.

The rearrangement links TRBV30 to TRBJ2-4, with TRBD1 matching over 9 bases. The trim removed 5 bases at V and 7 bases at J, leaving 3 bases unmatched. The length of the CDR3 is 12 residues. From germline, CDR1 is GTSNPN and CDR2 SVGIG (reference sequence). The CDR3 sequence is CAWGDRANIQYF. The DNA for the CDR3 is TGTGCCTGGGGGGACAGGGCCAACATTCAGTACTTC.